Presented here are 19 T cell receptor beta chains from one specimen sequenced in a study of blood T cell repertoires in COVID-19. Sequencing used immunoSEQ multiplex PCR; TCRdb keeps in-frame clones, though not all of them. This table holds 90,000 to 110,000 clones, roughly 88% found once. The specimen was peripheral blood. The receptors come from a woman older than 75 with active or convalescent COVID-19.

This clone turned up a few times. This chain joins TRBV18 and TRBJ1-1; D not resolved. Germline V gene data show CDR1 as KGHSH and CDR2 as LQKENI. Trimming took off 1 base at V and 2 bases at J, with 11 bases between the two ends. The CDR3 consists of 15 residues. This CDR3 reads CASSPQRGFNTEAFF. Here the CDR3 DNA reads TGTGCCAGCTCACCACAGCGGGGATTTAACACTGAAGCTTTCTTT.

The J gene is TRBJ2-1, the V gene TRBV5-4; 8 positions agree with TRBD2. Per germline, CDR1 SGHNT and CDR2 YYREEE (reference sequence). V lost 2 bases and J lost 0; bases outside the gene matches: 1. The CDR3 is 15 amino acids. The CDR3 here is CASSFLAGSYNEQFF. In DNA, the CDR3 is TGTGCCAGCAGCTTTCTAGCGGGCTCCTACAATGAGCAGTTCTTC.

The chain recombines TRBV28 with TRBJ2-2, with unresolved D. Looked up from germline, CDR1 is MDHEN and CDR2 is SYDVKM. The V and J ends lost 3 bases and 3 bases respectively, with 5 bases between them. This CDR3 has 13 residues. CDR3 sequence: CASSFSYTGELFF. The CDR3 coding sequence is TGTGCCAGCAGTTTCTCGTACACCGGGGAGCTGTTTTTT.

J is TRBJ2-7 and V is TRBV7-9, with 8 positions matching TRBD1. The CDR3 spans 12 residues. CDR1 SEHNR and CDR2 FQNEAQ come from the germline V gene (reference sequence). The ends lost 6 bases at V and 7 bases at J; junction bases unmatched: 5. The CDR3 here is CASSWGQAEQYF. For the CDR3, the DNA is TGTGCCAGCAGTTGGGGACAGGCAGAGCAGTACTTC.

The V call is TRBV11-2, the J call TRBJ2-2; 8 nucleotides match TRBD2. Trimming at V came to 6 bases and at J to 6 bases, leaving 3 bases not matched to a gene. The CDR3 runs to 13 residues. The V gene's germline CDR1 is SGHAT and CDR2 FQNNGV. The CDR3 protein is CASRSGSAGELFF. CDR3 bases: TGTGCCAGCAGAAGCGGGAGCGCCGGGGAGCTGTTTTTT. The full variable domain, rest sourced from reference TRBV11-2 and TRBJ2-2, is EAGVAQSPRYKIIEKRQSVAFWCNPISGHATLYWYQQILGQGPKLLIQFQNNGVVDDSQLPKDRFSAERLKGVDSTLKIQPAKLEDSAVYLCASRSGSAGELFFGEGSRLTVL.

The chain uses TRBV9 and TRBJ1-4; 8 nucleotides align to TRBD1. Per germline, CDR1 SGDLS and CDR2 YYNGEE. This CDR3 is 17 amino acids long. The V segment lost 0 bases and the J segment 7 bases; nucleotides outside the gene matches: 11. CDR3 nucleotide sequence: TGTGCCAGCAGCGTAGACGGACAGGGTACCTACGGTGAAAAACTGTTTTTT. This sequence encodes CASSVDGQGTYGEKLFF.

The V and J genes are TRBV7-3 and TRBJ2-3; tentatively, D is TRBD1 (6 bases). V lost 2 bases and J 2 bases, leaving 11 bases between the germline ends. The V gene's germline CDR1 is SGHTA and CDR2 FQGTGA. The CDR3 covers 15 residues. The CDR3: CASSLRTGTTDTQYF. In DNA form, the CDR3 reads TGTGCCAGCAGCTTACGAACAGGGACCACAGATACGCAGTATTTT.

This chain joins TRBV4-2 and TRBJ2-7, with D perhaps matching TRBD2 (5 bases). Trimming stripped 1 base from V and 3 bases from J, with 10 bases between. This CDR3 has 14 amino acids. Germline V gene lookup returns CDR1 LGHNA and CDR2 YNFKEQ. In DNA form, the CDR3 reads TGTGCCAGCAGCCAAGTTCGCGACTACTACGAGCAGTACTTC. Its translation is CASSQVRDYYEQYF.

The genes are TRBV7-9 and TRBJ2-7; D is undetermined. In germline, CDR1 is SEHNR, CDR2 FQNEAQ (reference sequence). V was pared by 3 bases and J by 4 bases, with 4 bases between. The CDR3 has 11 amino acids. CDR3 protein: CASSFRYEQYF. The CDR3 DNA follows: TGTGCCAGCAGCTTCAGATACGAGCAGTACTTC.

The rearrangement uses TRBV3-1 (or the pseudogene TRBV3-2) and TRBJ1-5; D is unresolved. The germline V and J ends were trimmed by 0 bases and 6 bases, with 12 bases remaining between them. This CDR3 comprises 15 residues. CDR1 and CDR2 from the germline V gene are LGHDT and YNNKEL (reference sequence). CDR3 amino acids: CASSQESEGGQPQHF. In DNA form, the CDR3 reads TGTGCCAGCAGCCAAGAGTCTGAGGGTGGTCAGCCCCAGCATTTT.

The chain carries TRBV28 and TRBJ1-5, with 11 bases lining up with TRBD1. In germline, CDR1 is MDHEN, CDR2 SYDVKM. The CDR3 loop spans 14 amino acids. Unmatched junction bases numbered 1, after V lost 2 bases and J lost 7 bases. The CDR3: CASSLGTGGQPQHF. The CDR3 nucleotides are TGTGCCAGCAGTTTAGGGACAGGGGGGCAGCCCCAGCATTTT.

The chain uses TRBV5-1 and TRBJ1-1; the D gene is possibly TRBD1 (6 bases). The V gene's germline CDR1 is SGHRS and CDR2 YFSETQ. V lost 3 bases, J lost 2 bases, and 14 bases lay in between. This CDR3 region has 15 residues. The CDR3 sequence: CASSSQDSENTEAFF. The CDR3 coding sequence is TGCGCCAGCAGCTCCCAGGACAGTGAAAACACTGAAGCTTTCTTT. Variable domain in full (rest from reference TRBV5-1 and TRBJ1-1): KAGVTQTPRYLIKTRGQQVTLSCSPISGHRSVSWYQQTPGQGLQFLFEYFSETQRNKGNFPGRFSGRQFSNSRSEMNVSTLELGDSALYLCASSSQDSENTEAFFGQGTRLTVV.

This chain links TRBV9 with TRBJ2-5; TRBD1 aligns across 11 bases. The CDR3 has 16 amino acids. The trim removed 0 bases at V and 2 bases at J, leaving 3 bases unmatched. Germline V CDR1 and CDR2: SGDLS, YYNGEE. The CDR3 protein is CASSVVGTGGQETQYF. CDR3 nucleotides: TGTGCCAGCAGCGTAGTCGGGACAGGGGGGCAAGAGACCCAGTACTTC.

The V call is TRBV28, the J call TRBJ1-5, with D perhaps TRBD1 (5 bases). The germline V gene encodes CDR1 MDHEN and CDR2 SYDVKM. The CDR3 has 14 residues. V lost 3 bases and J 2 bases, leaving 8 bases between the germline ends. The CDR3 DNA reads TGTGCCAGCAGTTTGGCGGGGGGCAATCAGCCCCAGCATTTT. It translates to CASSLAGGNQPQHF.

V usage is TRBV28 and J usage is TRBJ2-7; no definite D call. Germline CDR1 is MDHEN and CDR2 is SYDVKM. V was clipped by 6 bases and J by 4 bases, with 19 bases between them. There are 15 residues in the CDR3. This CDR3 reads CASRPISSGSYEQYF. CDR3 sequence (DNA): TGTGCCAGCAGACCCATCTCTTCAGGATCATACGAGCAGTACTTC.

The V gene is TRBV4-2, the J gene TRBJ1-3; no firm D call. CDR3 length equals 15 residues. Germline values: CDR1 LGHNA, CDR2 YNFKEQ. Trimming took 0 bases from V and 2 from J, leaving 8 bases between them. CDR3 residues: CASSQDIPAGNTIYF. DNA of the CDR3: TGTGCCAGCAGCCAAGATATACCAGCTGGAAACACCATATATTTT.

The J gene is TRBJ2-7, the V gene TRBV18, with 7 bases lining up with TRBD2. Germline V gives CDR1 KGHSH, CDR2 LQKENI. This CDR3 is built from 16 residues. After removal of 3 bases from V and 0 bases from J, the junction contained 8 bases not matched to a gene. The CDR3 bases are TGTGCCAGCTCACCGCCCATAGAGCGGGACTCCTACGAGCAGTACTTC. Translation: CASSPPIERDSYEQYF.

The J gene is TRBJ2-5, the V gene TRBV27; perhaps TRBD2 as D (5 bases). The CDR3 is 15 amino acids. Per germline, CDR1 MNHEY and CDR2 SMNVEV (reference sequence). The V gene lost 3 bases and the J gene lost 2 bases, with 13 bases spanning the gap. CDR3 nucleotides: TGTGCCAGCAGTTTTAACCGTCAGCGGCAAGAGACCCAGTACTTC. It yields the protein CASSFNRQRQETQYF.

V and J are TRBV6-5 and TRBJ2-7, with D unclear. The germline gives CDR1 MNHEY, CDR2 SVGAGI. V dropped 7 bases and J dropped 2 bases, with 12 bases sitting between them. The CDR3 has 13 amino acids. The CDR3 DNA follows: TGTGCCAGCAAAAGAGGAACAACCTACGAGCAGTACTTC. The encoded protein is CASKRGTTYEQYF.